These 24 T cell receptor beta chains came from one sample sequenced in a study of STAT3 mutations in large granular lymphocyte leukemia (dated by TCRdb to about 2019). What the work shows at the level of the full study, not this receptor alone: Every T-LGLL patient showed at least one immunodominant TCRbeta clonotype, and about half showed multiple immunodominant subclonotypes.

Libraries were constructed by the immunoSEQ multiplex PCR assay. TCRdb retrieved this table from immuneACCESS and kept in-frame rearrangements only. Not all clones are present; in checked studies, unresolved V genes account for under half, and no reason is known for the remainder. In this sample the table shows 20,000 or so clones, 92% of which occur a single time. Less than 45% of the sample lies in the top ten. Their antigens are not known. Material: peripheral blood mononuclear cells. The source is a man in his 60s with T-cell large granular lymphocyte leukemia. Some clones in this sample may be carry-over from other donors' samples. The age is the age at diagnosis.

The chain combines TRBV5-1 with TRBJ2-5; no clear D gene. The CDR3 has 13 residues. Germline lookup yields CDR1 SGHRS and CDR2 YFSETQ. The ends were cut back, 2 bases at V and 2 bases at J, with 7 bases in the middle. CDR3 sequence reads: CASSFPGQETQYF. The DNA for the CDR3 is TGCGCCAGCAGCTTTCCAGGTCAAGAGACCCAGTACTTC.

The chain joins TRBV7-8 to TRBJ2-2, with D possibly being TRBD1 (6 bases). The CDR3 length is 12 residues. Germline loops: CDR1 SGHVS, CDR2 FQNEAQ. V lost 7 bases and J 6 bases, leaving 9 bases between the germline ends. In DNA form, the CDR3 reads TGTGCCAGCACCACAGGGTCCGGGGAGCTGTTTTTT. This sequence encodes CASTTGSGELFF.

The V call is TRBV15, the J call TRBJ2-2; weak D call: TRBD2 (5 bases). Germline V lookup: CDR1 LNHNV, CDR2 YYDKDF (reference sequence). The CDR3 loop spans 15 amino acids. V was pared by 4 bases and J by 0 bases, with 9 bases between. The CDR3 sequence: CATSTRGTNTGELFF. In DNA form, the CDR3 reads TGTGCCACCAGCACCCGGGGTACGAACACCGGGGAGCTGTTTTTT.

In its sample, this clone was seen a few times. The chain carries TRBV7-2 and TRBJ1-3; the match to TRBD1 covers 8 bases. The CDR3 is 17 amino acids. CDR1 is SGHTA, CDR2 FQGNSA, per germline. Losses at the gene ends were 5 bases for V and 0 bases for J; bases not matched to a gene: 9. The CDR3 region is CASSKRQGTFSGNTIYF. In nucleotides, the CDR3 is TGTGCCAGCAGCAAACGACAGGGGACCTTCTCTGGAAACACCATATATTTT.

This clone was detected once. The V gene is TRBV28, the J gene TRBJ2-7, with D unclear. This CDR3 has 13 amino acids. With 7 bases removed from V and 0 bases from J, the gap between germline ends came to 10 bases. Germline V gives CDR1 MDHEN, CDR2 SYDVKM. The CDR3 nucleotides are TGTGCCAGCACGTCGGTAAACTCCTACGAGCAGTACTTC. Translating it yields CASTSVNSYEQYF.

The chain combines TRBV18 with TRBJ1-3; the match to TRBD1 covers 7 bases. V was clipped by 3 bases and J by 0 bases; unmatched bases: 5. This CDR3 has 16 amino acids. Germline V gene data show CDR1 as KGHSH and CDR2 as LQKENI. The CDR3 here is CASSPTGQNSGNTIYF. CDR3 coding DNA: TGTGCCAGCTCACCGACGGGACAGAACTCTGGAAACACCATATATTTT.

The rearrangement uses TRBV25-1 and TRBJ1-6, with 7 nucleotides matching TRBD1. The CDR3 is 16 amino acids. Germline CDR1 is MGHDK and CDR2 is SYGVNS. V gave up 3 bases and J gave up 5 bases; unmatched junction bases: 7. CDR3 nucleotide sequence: TGTGCCAGCAGTGAGCCAAGGGGGCAGGATAATTCACCCCTCCACTTT. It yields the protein CASSEPRGQDNSPLHF.

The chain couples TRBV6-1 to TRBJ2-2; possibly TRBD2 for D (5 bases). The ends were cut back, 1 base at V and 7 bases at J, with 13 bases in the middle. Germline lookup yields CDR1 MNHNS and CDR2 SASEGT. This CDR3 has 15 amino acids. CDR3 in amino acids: CASSEGGWRSGELFF. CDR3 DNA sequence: TGTGCCAGCAGTGAAGGAGGATGGAGGAGCGGGGAGCTGTTTTTT.

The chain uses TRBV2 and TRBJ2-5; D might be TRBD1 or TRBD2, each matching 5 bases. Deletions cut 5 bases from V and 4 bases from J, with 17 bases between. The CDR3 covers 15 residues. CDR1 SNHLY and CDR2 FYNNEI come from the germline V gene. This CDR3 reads CASSRDGALPETQYF. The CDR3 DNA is TGTGCCAGCAGTAGGGACGGCGCCCTGCCAGAGACCCAGTACTTC. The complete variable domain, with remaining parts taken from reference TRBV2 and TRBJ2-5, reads EPEVTQTPSHQVTQMGQEVILRCVPISNHLYFYWYRQILGQKVEFLVSFYNNEISEKSEIFDDQFSVERPDGSNFTLKIRSTKLEDSAMYFCASSRDGALPETQYFGPGTRLLVL.

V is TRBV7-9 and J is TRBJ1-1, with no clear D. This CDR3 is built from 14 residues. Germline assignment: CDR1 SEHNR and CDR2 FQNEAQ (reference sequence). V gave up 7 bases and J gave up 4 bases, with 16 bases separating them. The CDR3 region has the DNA TGTGCCAGCACCTTCGTGGCCGCAGGCACTGAAGCTTTCTTT. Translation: CASTFVAAGTEAFF.

The CDR3 protein is CASRIPGSGGDTIYF. Here the CDR3 DNA reads TGTGCCAGCAGAATCCCGGGCTCCGGGGGAGACACCATATATTTT. This chain uses TRBV6-6 with TRBJ1-3, with a tentative D call TRBD1 (5 bases). From germline, CDR1 is MNHNY and CDR2 SVGAGI (reference sequence). The CDR3 extends over 15 amino acids. Trimming stripped 6 bases from V and 8 bases from J, with 20 bases between.

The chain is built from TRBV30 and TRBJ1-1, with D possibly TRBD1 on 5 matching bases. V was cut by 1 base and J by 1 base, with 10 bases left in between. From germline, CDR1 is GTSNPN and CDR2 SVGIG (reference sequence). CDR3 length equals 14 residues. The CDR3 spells CAWSAGGWNTEAFF. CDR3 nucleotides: TGTGCCTGGAGTGCCGGGGGATGGAACACTGAAGCTTTCTTT.

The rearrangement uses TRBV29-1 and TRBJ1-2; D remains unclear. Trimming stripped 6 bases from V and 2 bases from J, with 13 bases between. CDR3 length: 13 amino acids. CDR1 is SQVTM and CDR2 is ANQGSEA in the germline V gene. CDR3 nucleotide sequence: TGCAGCGTCCGGGGTGATGGGAACTATGGCTACACCTTC. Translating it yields CSVRGDGNYGYTF.

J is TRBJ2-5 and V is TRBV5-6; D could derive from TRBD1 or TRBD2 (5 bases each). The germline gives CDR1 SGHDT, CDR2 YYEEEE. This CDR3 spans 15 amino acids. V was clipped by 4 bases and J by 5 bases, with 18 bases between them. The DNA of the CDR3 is TGTGCCAGCAGCACCCCCGGGACGCTGGGGGAGACCCAGTACTTC. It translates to CASSTPGTLGETQYF.

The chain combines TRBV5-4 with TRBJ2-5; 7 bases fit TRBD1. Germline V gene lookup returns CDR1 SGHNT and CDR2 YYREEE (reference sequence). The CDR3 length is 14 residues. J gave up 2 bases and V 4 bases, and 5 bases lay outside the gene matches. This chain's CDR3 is CASSPWTGQETQYF. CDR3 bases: TGTGCCAGCAGCCCCTGGACAGGTCAAGAGACCCAGTACTTC. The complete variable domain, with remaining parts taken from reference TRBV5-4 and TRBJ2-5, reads ETGVTQSPTHLIKTRGQQVTLRCSSQSGHNTVSWYQQALGQGPQFIFQYYREEENGRGNFPPRFSGLQFPNYSSELNVNALELDDSALYLCASSPWTGQETQYFGPGTRLLVL.

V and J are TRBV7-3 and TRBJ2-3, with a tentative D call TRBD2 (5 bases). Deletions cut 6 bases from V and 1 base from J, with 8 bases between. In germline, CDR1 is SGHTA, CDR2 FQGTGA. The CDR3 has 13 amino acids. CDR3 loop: CASRGEGTDTQYF. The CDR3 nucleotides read TGTGCCAGCAGGGGAGAGGGCACAGATACGCAGTATTTT.

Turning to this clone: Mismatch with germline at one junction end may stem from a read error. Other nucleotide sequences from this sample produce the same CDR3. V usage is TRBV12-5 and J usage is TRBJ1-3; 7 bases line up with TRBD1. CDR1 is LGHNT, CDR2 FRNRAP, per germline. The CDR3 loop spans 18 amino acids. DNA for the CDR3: TGTGCCAGTGGTTCGCTCAGGGGGGAGGGAGGCTCTGGAAACACCATATATTTT. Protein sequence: CASGSLRGEGGSGNTIYF.

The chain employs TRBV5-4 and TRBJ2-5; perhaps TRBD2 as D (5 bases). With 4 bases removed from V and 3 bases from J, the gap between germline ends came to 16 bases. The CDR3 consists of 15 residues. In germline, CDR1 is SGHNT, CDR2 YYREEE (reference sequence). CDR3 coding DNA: TGTGCCAGCAGCCTCCCAGGAGGCCTGGAAGAGACCCAGTACTTC. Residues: CASSLPGGLEETQYF.

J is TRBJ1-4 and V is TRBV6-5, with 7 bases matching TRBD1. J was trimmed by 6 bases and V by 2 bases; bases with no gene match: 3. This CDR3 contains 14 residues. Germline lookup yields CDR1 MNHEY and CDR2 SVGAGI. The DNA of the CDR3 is TGTGCCAGCAGTTACCGAGGGGGCGATGAAAAACTGTTTTTT. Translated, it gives CASSYRGGDEKLFF.

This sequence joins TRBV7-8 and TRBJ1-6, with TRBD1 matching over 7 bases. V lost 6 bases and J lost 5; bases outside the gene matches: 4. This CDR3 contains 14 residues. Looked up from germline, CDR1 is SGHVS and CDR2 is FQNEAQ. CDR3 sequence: CASRLTGDNSPLHF. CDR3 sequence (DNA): TGTGCCAGCAGGCTAACAGGGGATAATTCACCCCTCCACTTT.

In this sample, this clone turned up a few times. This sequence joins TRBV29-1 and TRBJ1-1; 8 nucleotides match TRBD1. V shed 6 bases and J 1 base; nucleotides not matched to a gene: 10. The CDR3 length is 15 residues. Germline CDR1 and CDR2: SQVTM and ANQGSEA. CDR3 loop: CSVKPTGGWNTEAFF. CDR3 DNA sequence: TGCAGCGTGAAACCTACAGGGGGATGGAACACTGAAGCTTTCTTT.

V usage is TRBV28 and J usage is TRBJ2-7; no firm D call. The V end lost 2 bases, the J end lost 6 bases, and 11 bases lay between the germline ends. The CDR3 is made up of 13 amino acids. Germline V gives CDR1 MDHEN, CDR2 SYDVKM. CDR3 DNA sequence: TGTGCCAGCAGTTTACGACACCCCATCGAGCAGTACTTC. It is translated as CASSLRHPIEQYF.

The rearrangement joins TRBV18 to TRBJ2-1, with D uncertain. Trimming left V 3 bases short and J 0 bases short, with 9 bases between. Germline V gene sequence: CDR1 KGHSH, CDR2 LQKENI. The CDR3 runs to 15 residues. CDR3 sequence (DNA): TGTGCCAGCTCACCTACATCGAGCTCCTACAATGAGCAGTTCTTC. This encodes CASSPTSSSYNEQFF.

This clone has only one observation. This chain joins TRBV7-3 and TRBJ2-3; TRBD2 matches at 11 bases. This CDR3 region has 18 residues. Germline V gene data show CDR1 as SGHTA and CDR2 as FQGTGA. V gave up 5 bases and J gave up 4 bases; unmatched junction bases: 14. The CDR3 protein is CASSPLAGGRTAADTQYF. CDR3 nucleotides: TGTGCCAGCAGCCCGTTAGCGGGAGGGCGGACCGCGGCAGATACGCAGTATTTT.